This T cell receptor (beta chain) was profiled in a study of blood T cell repertoires in COVID-19 (dated by TCRdb to about 2020). Looking at the study overall: Samples covering the acute and convalescent phases of COVID-19 were provided by collaborators in the United States, Italy and Spain. Deeply sampled blood TCRbeta repertoires from subjects exposed to, actively infected with, or recovered from COVID-19 were included in the dataset. The material from the prospective study consisted of cDNA or gDNA derived from T cells, B-cell-depleted T cells, or PBMCs. Samples were obtained from the ongoing ImmuneRACE study (first 160 participants) and from approximately 1,200 subjects provided by 6 global collaborators. Sample metadata almost always included a de-identified subject ID, COVID-19 status, age in years and sex. The repertoires were made available in a free public database intended to serve as a resource for research on the immune response to SARS-CoV-2. Where available, HLA class I and class II types were obtained from metadata supplied by the sample provider rather than from assay-based typing. What the work shows at the level of the full study, not this receptor alone: The quantity of clinical and demographic metadata differed by source and by participant and was supplied without curation.

TCRbeta CDR3 regions were amplified from genomic DNA using the immunoSEQ Assay, a bias-controlled multiplex PCR. On the study's bioinformatics: Within the assay, amplification of reference gene primers was used to estimate how many nucleated cells each sample contained. To quantify the absolute abundance of each unique TCRbeta CDR3 rearrangement, sequence reads were collapsed and filtered. Productive Simpson clonality was computed per sample as the square root of Simpson's diversity index over productive rearrangements. The table comes from immuneACCESS by way of TCRdb, which keeps in-frame sequences with V and J called. Part of the clones is missing from these tables; in studies checked, under half for an unresolved V gene and the rest for unknown reasons. V and J calls and clone size come straight from that table; D and trimming were deduced from the DNA. The sample includes 280,000 or so clones, with approximately 81% observed a single time. The ten largest clones add up to under 3% of the sample.

Details on this clone: Its cognate antigen has yet to be identified. No per-base quality is available; no much larger clone lies one base away.

Per the germline V gene (reference sequence), LGHDT is the CDR1 and YNNKEL is the CDR2. From its cysteine to its phenylalanine, the CDR3 spans 17 amino acids. Only the CDR3 region is kept as DNA, spanning 51 bases read in frame from base 1. V is trimmed back by 4 bases and J by 6 bases, and the junction contains 12 bases that no gene match accounts for. In the prospective study, participants were about 18 to 95 years old, resided in under 30 geographic areas of the United States, and were enrolled through a virtual design. In the prospective study, participants were assigned to cohorts based on the clinical history participants reported in a screening survey and a study questionnaire. Recovered participants in ImmuneRACE Cohort 3 were defined by two consecutive negative NP/OP PCR tests, clearance by a healthcare professional, or resolution of symptoms. Mobile phlebotomists in the prospective study collected whole blood, serum and a nasopharyngeal or oropharyngeal swab from every participant. Participants in the prospective study had the option to provide additional blood draws and questionnaires over a 2-month period. Blood samples from the prospective study were shipped frozen or at room temperature prior to DNA extraction.

Sample: PBMCs or T cells enriched from blood (not recorded which). This TCR came from a woman in her fifties or sixties who had recovered from COVID-19. This chain is built from TRBV3-1 (or the pseudogene TRBV3-2) and TRBJ1-4; 9 bases in the junction line up with TRBD1. The CDR3 reads CASSPQTGGTGDEKLFF. Read as DNA, the sequence is TGTGCCAGCAGCCCCCAGACAGGGGGAACCGGTGATGAAAAACTGTTTTTT.